One and the same sample provided the 3 T cell receptor beta chains below, sequenced in a study of control samples from healthy donors and cancer patients. Sequenced by immunoSEQ multiplex PCR; TCRdb stores in-frame clones only, minus some. Of about 86,000 clones in the sample, over 90% were seen once. Sequencing was performed on blood. These receptors originate from a woman aged 30 to 39 in good health.

V and J are TRBV28 and TRBJ1-1, with no clear D. CDR3 length equals 17 residues. Germline assignment: CDR1 MDHEN and CDR2 SYDVKM. V lost 1 base, J lost 0 bases, and 15 bases lay in between. CDR3 nucleotides: TGTGCCAGCAGTTTATTATCGGGTCCCTGGGTGAACACTGAAGCTTTCTTT. Translated, it gives CASSLLSGPWVNTEAFF.

CDR3 bases: TGTGCCAGCAGTTTATATCCCCCATCTCGGACAGGGACGTTGTACGGTGAGCAGTTCTTC. Protein product: CASSLYPPSRTGTLYGEQFF. The chain employs TRBV27 and TRBJ2-1; TRBD1 matches at 8 bases. CDR3 length: 20 amino acids. Unmatched junction bases numbered 23, after V lost 1 base and J lost 9 bases. Germline V gene sequence: CDR1 MNHEY, CDR2 SMNVEV (reference sequence).

The chain has TRBV3-1 (or the pseudogene TRBV3-2) and TRBJ1-1, with a weak D call TRBD1 (5 bases). The CDR3 consists of 15 residues. Trimming cost V 0 bases and J 0 bases, with 8 bases left between them. CDR1 and CDR2 from the germline V gene are LGHDT and YNNKEL (reference sequence). The DNA for the CDR3 is TGTGCCAGCAGCCAAGATGACAGTTTGAACACTGAAGCTTTCTTT. Residues: CASSQDDSLNTEAFF.